This is a list of T cell receptor beta chains from one sample in a study of T-cell memory formation after mild COVID-19. TCRdb recomputed calls from the 5' RACE reads with MiXCR, one row per CDR3 protein. Of a few hundred thousand distinct CDR3 sequences in the sample, around 21% were seen once. The specimen was PBMCs or a T cell subset sorted from them (not recorded which). The receptors shown here come from an adult woman who had mild COVID-19 (a few samples of this study predate the infection). Cell type and time point are not known. Both conserved end residues are part of each CDR3. Each record gives: V gene, D gene, clone size, J gene, CDR3 DNA, CDR3 protein. The D gene is left open where the match is weak. The size of a clone is reported for some rows only, either as once, few or many, or as a class for expanded clones.

V gene: TRBV4-3
D gene: TRBD2
clone size: few
J gene: TRBJ2-7
CDR3 DNA: TGCGCCAGCAGCCAAGGCCCGTCTAGCGGGACCAGCGCCTACGAGCAGTACTTC
CDR3 protein: CASSQGPSSGTSAYEQYF

V gene: TRBV4-3
D gene: -
clone size: few
J gene: TRBJ2-1
CDR3 DNA: TGCGCCAGCAGCCAAGCGGGCGACGGGAGGCAGTTCTTC
CDR3 protein: CASSQAGDGRQFF

V gene: TRBV5-1
D gene: -
clone size: few
J gene: TRBJ2-1
CDR3 DNA: TGCGCCAGCAGCTTACAGGGTGAGCAGTTCTTC
CDR3 protein: CASSLQGEQFF

V gene: TRBV6-4
D gene: TRBD1
clone size: -
J gene: TRBJ1-6
CDR3 DNA: TGTGCCAGTACGGACAGGTCCCACCCGGTCGCCTATAATTCACCCCTCCACTTT
CDR3 protein: CASTDRSHPVAYNSPLHF

V gene: TRBV10-3
D gene: -
clone size: -
J gene: TRBJ1-1
CDR3 DNA: TGTGCCATCAGTGAACTTGGCCAGAACACTGAAGCTTTCTTT
CDR3 protein: CAISELGQNTEAFF

V gene: TRBV27
D gene: -
clone size: -
J gene: TRBJ1-2
CDR3 DNA: TGTGCCAGCAGTCCTTATAACTATGGCTACACCTTC
CDR3 protein: CASSPYNYGYTF

V gene: TRBV27
D gene: -
clone size: few
J gene: TRBJ1-2
CDR3 DNA: TGTGCCAGCAGTTTACCCGGGGGGGGCTTAGATGGCTACACCTTC
CDR3 protein: CASSLPGGGLDGYTF

V gene: TRBV11-2
D gene: TRBD1
clone size: few
J gene: TRBJ1-2
CDR3 DNA: TGTGCCAGCACCCCGCCGGGACAGGGACGTCGCTACACCTTC
CDR3 protein: CASTPPGQGRRYTF

V gene: TRBV12-3/TRBV12-4
D gene: -
clone size: -
J gene: TRBJ1-1
CDR3 DNA: TGTGCCAGCAGTTTACAGGGGATAAGGACTGAAGCTTTCTTT
CDR3 protein: CASSLQGIRTEAFF

V gene: TRBV2
D gene: -
clone size: few
J gene: TRBJ2-7
CDR3 DNA: TGTGCCAGCACCCCCGGACCGGGCGGGACCTACGAGCAGTACTTC
CDR3 protein: CASTPGPGGTYEQYF

V gene: TRBV20-1
D gene: -
clone size: -
J gene: TRBJ1-5
CDR3 DNA: TGCAGTGCGAAGGGACCTTATAGCAATCAGCCCCAGCATTTT
CDR3 protein: CSAKGPYSNQPQHF

V gene: TRBV7-2
D gene: -
clone size: few
J gene: TRBJ2-3
CDR3 DNA: TGTGCCAGCAGCCCACACCGGGGCCTTGATACGCAGTATTTT
CDR3 protein: CASSPHRGLDTQYF

V gene: TRBV29-1
D gene: -
clone size: -
J gene: TRBJ1-5
CDR3 DNA: TGCAGCGTTCTCGGGGAGGCGCGGGATCAGCCCCAGCATTTT
CDR3 protein: CSVLGEARDQPQHF

V gene: TRBV9
D gene: -
clone size: -
J gene: TRBJ1-3
CDR3 DNA: TGTGCCAGCAGCGGACAGATGGGGGGTTATGGAAACACCATATATTTT
CDR3 protein: CASSGQMGGYGNTIYF

V gene: TRBV5-1
D gene: TRBD1
clone size: -
J gene: TRBJ2-2
CDR3 DNA: TGCGCCAGCCGCCGGACAGGGGGAGATACCGGGGAGCTGTTTTTT
CDR3 protein: CASRRTGGDTGELFF

V gene: TRBV7-2
D gene: -
clone size: -
J gene: TRBJ1-5
CDR3 DNA: TGTGCCAGCAGCTTGTGGGGTGACGGCAATCAGCCCCAGCATTTT
CDR3 protein: CASSLWGDGNQPQHF

V gene: TRBV7-6
D gene: TRBD2
clone size: many
J gene: TRBJ2-3
CDR3 DNA: TGTGCCAGCAGCTTAGCCCCAGTCATAGCGGGCGGCCTCTATACAGATACGCAGTATTTT
CDR3 protein: CASSLAPVIAGGLYTDTQYF

V gene: TRBV5-4
D gene: TRBD2
clone size: few
J gene: TRBJ2-1
CDR3 DNA: TGTGCCAGCAGCTTGGTCTCTAGCGGGGATAATGAGCAGTTCTTC
CDR3 protein: CASSLVSSGDNEQFF

V gene: TRBV12-3/TRBV12-4
D gene: TRBD2
clone size: few
J gene: TRBJ2-1
CDR3 DNA: TGTGCCAGCAGCCTCGCCGGGACTAGGCCTGATGAGCAGTTCTTC
CDR3 protein: CASSLAGTRPDEQFF

V gene: TRBV5-4
D gene: TRBD2
clone size: -
J gene: TRBJ2-5
CDR3 DNA: TGTGCCAGCAGCTACCCGGGACTAGCGGAAGAGACCCAGTACTTC
CDR3 protein: CASSYPGLAEETQYF

V gene: TRBV9
D gene: TRBD2
clone size: -
J gene: TRBJ2-7
CDR3 DNA: TGTGCCAGCAGCGTGGCTAGCGGACCGTTATACGAGCAGTACTTC
CDR3 protein: CASSVASGPLYEQYF

V gene: TRBV7-3
D gene: -
clone size: few
J gene: TRBJ2-2
CDR3 DNA: TGTGCCAGCAGCTCCGACAGAACCGGGGAGCTGTTTTTT
CDR3 protein: CASSSDRTGELFF

V gene: TRBV20-1
D gene: -
clone size: -
J gene: TRBJ2-5
CDR3 DNA: TGCAGTGCTAGGCTAGAGGGGCTCGAGACCCAGTACTTC
CDR3 protein: CSARLEGLETQYF

V gene: TRBV4-3
D gene: -
clone size: many
J gene: TRBJ2-6
CDR3 DNA: TGCGCCAGCAGCCAACAGACAGGAGCGGGGGCCAACGTCCTGACTTTC
CDR3 protein: CASSQQTGAGANVLTF

V gene: TRBV20-1
D gene: -
clone size: many
J gene: TRBJ1-1
CDR3 DNA: TGCAGTGCTAGAGTCCCAGAGAACACTGAAGCTTTCTTT
CDR3 protein: CSARVPENTEAFF

V gene: TRBV15
D gene: -
clone size: -
J gene: TRBJ1-6
CDR3 DNA: TGTGCCACCAGCAGAGTGGGGGATTCACCCCTCCACTTT
CDR3 protein: CATSRVGDSPLHF

V gene: TRBV7-9
D gene: TRBD1
clone size: -
J gene: TRBJ1-1
CDR3 DNA: TGTGCCAGCAGAGGTGACAGGGGGGTCGCTGAAGCTTTCTTT
CDR3 protein: CASRGDRGVAEAFF